This entry lists 5 T cell receptor beta chains sequenced from one sample in a study of T cells in Graves' hyperthyroidism and ophthalmopathy. Researchers took RNA transcripts and amplified the TCR beta CDR3 regions from them. HTBI primers drove first-round RT-PCR of the TCR CDR3. One entry per CDR3 protein results from TCRdb running MiXCR on the multiplex PCR reads. The sample has about 510,000 distinct CDR3 sequences, over 35% seen once. Input material: peripheral blood or thyroid tissue (not recorded which). All receptors come from an adult woman with Graves' disease, either hyperthyroidism or ophthalmopathy (not recorded which).

V is TRBV3-1 and J is TRBJ2-5; TRBD2 aligns across 7 bases. Germline V gene sequence: CDR1 LGHDT, CDR2 YNNKEL (reference sequence). This CDR3 comprises 18 residues. V was clipped by 3 bases and J by 4 bases; unmatched bases: 17. CDR3 bases: TGTGCCAGCAGCCAGGGAGGGAGAGCAGGAAGGCTAGGAGAGACCCAGTACTTC. Translation: CASSQGGRAGRLGETQYF.

This clonotype was recorded many times. The V and J genes are TRBV29-1 and TRBJ1-1, with no clear D. Germline V CDR1 and CDR2: SQVTM, ANQGSEA. This CDR3 has 14 residues. V was pared by 0 bases and J by 1 base, with 9 bases between. The CDR3, as DNA: TGCAGCGTTGAAGATCGGGCAAGGAACACTGAAGCTTTCTTT. Residues: CSVEDRARNTEAFF.

This clonotype was detected many times. This chain connects TRBV29-1 to TRBJ2-5; D possibly matches TRBD1 or TRBD2 (6 bases each). Germline CDR1 and CDR2: SQVTM and ANQGSEA. The CDR3 runs 12 residues. Trimming took 5 bases from V and 6 from J, leaving 13 bases between them. In nucleotides, the CDR3 is TGCAGCGTTTTGAGAGGGGGGAAGACCCAGTACTTC. It encodes CSVLRGGKTQYF. Full variable domain (rest looked up from reference TRBV29-1 and TRBJ2-5): SAVISQKPSRDICQRGTSLTIQCQVDSQVTMMFWYRQQPGQSLTLIATANQGSEATYESGFVIDKFPISRPNLTFSTLTVSNMSPEDSSIYLCSVLRGGKTQYFGPGTRLLVL.

The chain employs TRBV6-1 and TRBJ1-6, with 12 bases matching TRBD1. CDR3 size: 15 residues. The germline V gene encodes CDR1 MNHNS and CDR2 SASEGT. For the CDR3, the DNA is TGTGTCAGGCCACCGGGACAGGGGGCGAATTCACCCCTCCACTTT. This sequence encodes CVRPPGQGANSPLHF.

This chain connects TRBV5-1 to TRBJ2-7; 10 nucleotides agree with TRBD2. Germline lookup yields CDR1 SGHRS and CDR2 YFSETQ. J lost 4 bases, V lost 4 bases, and 8 bases had no gene match. CDR3 length: 15 amino acids. For the CDR3, the DNA is TGCGCCAGCAGCGTTCTAGCGGGAGTTAGGTACGAGCAGTACTTC. Translating it yields CASSVLAGVRYEQYF.